A selection of T cell receptor beta chains follows, all from one sample in a study of blood T cell repertoires in COVID-19. The method was immunoSEQ multiplex PCR; TCRdb's version includes in-frame clones alone and lacks a portion of them. The sample has fewer than 250,000 clones, 88% seen once. The sample taken for sequencing was peripheral blood. Every receptor here comes from a man between 65 and 80 years old with acute or convalescent COVID-19. Each CDR3 is given with its conserved first and last residue. D genes are given only for firm matches. Some rows have no size entry. The others give once, few or many, or a class for an expanded clone.

TRBD1,TRBV18,-,TRBJ2-7,CASSIPGQGTYEQYF,TGTGCCAGCTCGATTCCGGGACAGGGCACCTACGAGCAGTACTTC
TRBD2,TRBV5-4,few,TRBJ2-1,CASSLGQGGFNEQFF,TGTGCCAGCAGCTTGGGGCAGGGAGGGTTCAATGAGCAGTTCTTC
-,TRBV28,-,TRBJ1-2,CASSSLWPVNYGYTF,TGTGCCAGCAGCTCCCTCTGGCCCGTTAACTATGGCTACACCTTC
-,TRBV21-1,-,TRBJ1-3,CASSEKYDNHSGNTIYF,TGTGCCAGCAGCGAAAAGTACGACAACCACTCTGGAAACACCATATATTTT
TRBD1,TRBV18,-,TRBJ2-2,CASSPGTGVYTGELFF,TGTGCCAGCTCACCGGGGACAGGGGTATACACCGGGGAGCTGTTTTTT
-,TRBV6-5,once,TRBJ2-6,CALGPSSSGANVLTF,TGCGCCCTTGGGCCTTCCAGCTCTGGGGCCAACGTCCTGACTTTC
-,TRBV6-4,-,TRBJ2-2,CASSESGTGELFF,TGTGCCAGCAGTGAGTCAGGAACCGGGGAGCTGTTTTTT
TRBD2,TRBV3-1/TRBV3-2,-,TRBJ2-7,CASSQDKLAGDEQYF,TGTGCCAGCAGCCAAGACAAGCTAGCGGGAGACGAGCAGTACTTC
-,TRBV5-8,once,TRBJ1-2,CASSLAGGQGNYGYTF,TGTGCCAGCAGCTTGGCCGGGGGGCAAGGGAACTATGGCTACACCTTC
-,TRBV13,-,TRBJ2-1,CASSPGGSGKNNEQFF,TGTGCCAGCAGCCCCGGAGGGAGCGGCAAGAACAATGAGCAGTTCTTC
-,TRBV28,-,TRBJ1-2,CASSVGTDGGYTF,TGTGCCAGCAGCGTTGGGACTGACGGTGGCTACACCTTC
-,TRBV2,-,TRBJ2-5,CASSVEGRAETQYF,TGTGCCAGCAGTGTTGAGGGTCGGGCGGAGACCCAGTACTTC
-,TRBV18,-,TRBJ1-1,CASSPRTGTEAFF,TGTGCCAGCTCACCAAGGACGGGAACTGAAGCTTTCTTT
TRBD2,TRBV4-1,-,TRBJ2-7,CASSLRAGGIDEQYF,TGCGCCAGCAGCCTTCGGGCGGGAGGGATCGACGAGCAGTACTTC
TRBD1,TRBV27,few,TRBJ1-6,CASTLGQINSPLHF,TGTGCCAGCACCTTGGGACAGATAAATTCACCCCTCCACTTT
TRBD1,TRBV5-6,once,TRBJ2-7,CASSFDRDEQYF,TGTGCCAGCAGCTTCGACAGGGACGAGCAGTACTTC
TRBD1,TRBV19,-,TRBJ1-5,CASTLGQFQPQHF,TGTGCCAGTACCCTGGGACAGTTTCAGCCCCAGCATTTT
-,TRBV29-1,-,TRBJ1-1,CSVESVNTEAFF,TGCAGCGTAGAGAGCGTGAACACTGAAGCTTTCTTT
TRBD1,TRBV28,-,TRBJ1-1,CASTSRQGLNTEAFF,TGTGCCAGCACTTCGAGACAGGGGTTGAACACTGAAGCTTTCTTT
-,TRBV4-2,-,TRBJ2-2,CASSQEVGFVGAGELFF,TGTGCCAGCAGCCAAGAGGTTGGGTTCGTCGGGGCCGGGGAGCTGTTTTTT
-,TRBV7-9,-,TRBJ1-4,CASSLSSATNEKLFF,TGTGCCAGCAGCTTGAGTAGCGCAACTAATGAAAAACTGTTTTTT
TRBD2,TRBV28,once,TRBJ2-1,CASIAGGRNEQFF,TGTGCCAGCATAGCGGGAGGGCGAAATGAGCAGTTCTTC
TRBD1,TRBV7-8,-,TRBJ1-5,CASSLDRVSNQPQHF,TGTGCCAGCAGCCTGGACAGGGTTAGCAATCAGCCCCAGCATTTT
-,TRBV6-5,-,TRBJ2-1,CASRKALGGYNEQFF,TGTGCCAGCCGGAAAGCCCTGGGGGGATACAATGAGCAGTTCTTC
TRBD1,TRBV9,-,TRBJ1-1,CASSVGTGGNTEAFF,TGTGCCAGCAGCGTAGGGACAGGGGGAAATACTGAAGCTTTCTTT
TRBD2,TRBV6-6,-,TRBJ2-1,CASSQTSGSVHEQFF,TGTGCCAGCAGCCAGACTAGCGGGAGTGTGCATGAGCAGTTCTTC
-,TRBV10-3,few,TRBJ1-1,CAIKGQPNTEAFF,TGTGCCATCAAGGGACAACCGAACACTGAAGCTTTCTTT
-,TRBV5-8,few,TRBJ1-2,CASSPTGGVLGYTF,TGTGCCAGCAGCCCGACCGGGGGGGTTCTTGGCTACACCTTC
-,TRBV6-1,-,TRBJ1-2,CASSEGLDRSYGYTF,TGTGCCAGCAGTGAAGGTCTCGACAGATCCTATGGCTACACCTTC
-,TRBV28,-,TRBJ1-2,CASSLAFDYGYTF,TGTGCCAGCAGTTTGGCATTCGACTATGGCTACACCTTC
-,TRBV9,-,TRBJ2-3,CASSVSLTTDTQYF,TGTGCCAGCAGCGTGAGTCTTACTACAGATACGCAGTATTTT
TRBD1,TRBV19,-,TRBJ1-5,CASSGSGGGNQPQHF,TGTGCCAGTAGTGGTTCAGGGGGAGGCAATCAGCCCCAGCATTTT
-,TRBV11-1,-,TRBJ2-1,CASSLVFLGSYNEQFF,TGTGCCAGCAGCTTAGTCTTCCTAGGATCCTACAATGAGCAGTTCTTC
TRBD1,TRBV10-2,-,TRBJ2-7,CASSERWTGEYEQYF,TGCGCCAGCAGTGAGCGCTGGACAGGGGAATACGAGCAGTACTTC
-,TRBV5-4,-,TRBJ2-3,CASSLDQGLSTDTQYF,TGTGCCAGCAGCTTGGATCAGGGGTTGAGCACAGATACGCAGTATTTT
TRBD2,TRBV19,-,TRBJ2-3,CASRRTSGGDTQYF,TGTGCCAGTAGGAGGACTAGCGGGGGAGATACGCAGTATTTT
TRBD2,TRBV2,-,TRBJ2-7,CASSEALRRTSGEQYF,TGTGCCAGCAGTGAAGCGCTGAGGAGGACTAGTGGCGAGCAGTACTTC
-,TRBV7-2,-,TRBJ2-1,CASSLAGLEYNEQFF,TGTGCCAGCAGCTTAGCCGGACTTGAATACAATGAGCAGTTCTTC
-,TRBV3-1/TRBV3-2,-,TRBJ2-6,CASSYSVGTGANVLTF,TGTGCCAGCAGCTATAGCGTCGGCACTGGGGCCAACGTCCTGACTTTC
TRBD1,TRBV5-4,-,TRBJ2-1,CASSLPTGTGTYNEQFF,TGTGCCAGCAGCTTACCCACCGGGACAGGGACCTACAATGAGCAGTTCTTC
-,TRBV29-1,-,TRBJ2-7,CSVERGAGYEQYF,TGCAGCGTTGAACGGGGGGCGGGCTACGAGCAGTACTTC
TRBD2,TRBV20-1,-,TRBJ2-3,CSASGTSGRVPSDTQYF,TGCAGTGCTAGTGGAACTAGCGGGAGGGTCCCCTCAGATACGCAGTATTTT
TRBD2,TRBV7-8,-,TRBJ2-7,CASSLAHLAGVGEQYF,TGTGCCAGCAGCTTAGCGCACCTAGCGGGAGTGGGGGAGCAGTACTTC
TRBD1,TRBV7-2,-,TRBJ2-1,CASSRLRDRANEQFF,TGTGCCAGCAGCCGCCTCCGGGACAGGGCCAATGAGCAGTTCTTC
TRBD2,TRBV5-8,-,TRBJ2-3,CASSLERGAADTQYF,TGTGCCAGCAGCTTAGAGCGGGGGGCAGCAGATACGCAGTATTTT
-,TRBV5-1,-,TRBJ2-6,CASSLEGHSGANVLTF,TGCGCCAGCAGCTTGGAGGGGCACTCTGGGGCCAACGTCCTGACTTTC
-,TRBV6-1,-,TRBJ2-7,CASSETQGLLSYEQYF,TGTGCCAGCAGTGAGACGCAGGGGCTCCTCTCCTACGAGCAGTACTTC
TRBD1,TRBV7-9,-,TRBJ2-7,CASSFMGQGHEQYF,TGTGCCAGCAGCTTTATGGGACAGGGCCACGAGCAGTACTTC
-,TRBV7-2,-,TRBJ2-7,CASSLVAISYEQYF,TGTGCCAGCAGCTTAGTAGCGATATCCTACGAGCAGTACTTC
TRBD1,TRBV7-8,-,TRBJ2-5,CASSLAPPGQQETQYF,TGTGCCAGCAGCTTAGCGCCACCGGGACAGCAAGAGACCCAGTACTTC
TRBD2,TRBV7-3,-,TRBJ2-1,CASSLLAGPYNEQFF,TGTGCCAGCAGCCTCCTAGCGGGGCCCTACAATGAGCAGTTCTTC
TRBD1,TRBV6-5,-,TRBJ1-4,CASSSEGAPYEKLFF,TGTGCCAGCAGTTCAGAGGGGGCGCCGTACGAAAAACTGTTTTTT
TRBD1,TRBV28,-,TRBJ2-7,CASSFGTGSVSYEQYF,TGTGCCAGCAGTTTCGGGACAGGGTCGGTATCCTACGAGCAGTACTTC
-,TRBV9,-,TRBJ1-2,CASSAEVTGFGYGYTF,TGTGCCAGCAGCGCCGAGGTTACAGGGTTTGGCTATGGCTACACCTTC